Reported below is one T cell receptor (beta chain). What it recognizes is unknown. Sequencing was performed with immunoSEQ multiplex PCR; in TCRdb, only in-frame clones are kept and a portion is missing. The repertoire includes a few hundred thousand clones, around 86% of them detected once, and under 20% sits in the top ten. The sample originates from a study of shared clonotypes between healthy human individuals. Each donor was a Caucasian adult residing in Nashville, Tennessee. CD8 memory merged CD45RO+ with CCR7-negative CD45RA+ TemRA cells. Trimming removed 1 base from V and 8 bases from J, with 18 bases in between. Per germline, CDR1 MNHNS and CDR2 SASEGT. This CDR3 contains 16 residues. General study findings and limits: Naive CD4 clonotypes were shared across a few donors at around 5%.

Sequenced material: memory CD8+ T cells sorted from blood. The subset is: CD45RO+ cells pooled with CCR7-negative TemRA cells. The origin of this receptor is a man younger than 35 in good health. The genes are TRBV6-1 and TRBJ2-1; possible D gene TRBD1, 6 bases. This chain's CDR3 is CASSEGGTGPLDEQFF. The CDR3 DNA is TGTGCCAGCAGTGAAGGTGGAACAGGGCCTCTGGATGAGCAGTTCTTC.